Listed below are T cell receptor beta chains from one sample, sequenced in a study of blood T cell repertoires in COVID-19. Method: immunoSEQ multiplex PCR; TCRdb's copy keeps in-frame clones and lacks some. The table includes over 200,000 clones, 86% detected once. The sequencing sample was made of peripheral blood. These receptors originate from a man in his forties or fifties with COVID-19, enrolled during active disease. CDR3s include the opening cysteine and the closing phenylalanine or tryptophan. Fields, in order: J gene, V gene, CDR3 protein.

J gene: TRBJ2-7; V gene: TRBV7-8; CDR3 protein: CASSFAGTSGSEQYF
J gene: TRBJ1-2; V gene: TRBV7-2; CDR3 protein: CASSLVGGLQGGYGYTF
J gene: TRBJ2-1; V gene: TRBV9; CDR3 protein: CASSVSGTSGIDEQFF
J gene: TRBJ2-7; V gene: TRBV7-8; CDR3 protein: CASSLGLAGVIPYEQYF
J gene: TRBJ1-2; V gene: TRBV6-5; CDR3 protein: CASSFERNYGYTF
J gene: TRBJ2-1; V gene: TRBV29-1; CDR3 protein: CSASPGTSGSKRNEQFF
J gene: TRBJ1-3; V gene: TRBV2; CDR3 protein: CASSLSPSGNTIYF
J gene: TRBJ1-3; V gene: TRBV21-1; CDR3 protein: CASFTDGDSGNTIYF
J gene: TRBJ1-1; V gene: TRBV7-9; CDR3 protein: CASSLLGDTEAFF
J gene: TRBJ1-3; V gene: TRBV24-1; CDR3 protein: CATSDFDRARNTIYF
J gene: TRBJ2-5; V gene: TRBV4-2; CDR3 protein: CASSQDPRLLGKETQYF
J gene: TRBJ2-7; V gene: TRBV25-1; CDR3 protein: CASSRDRAYEQYF
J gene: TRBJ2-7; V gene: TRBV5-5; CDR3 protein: CASSSGTGAYEQYF
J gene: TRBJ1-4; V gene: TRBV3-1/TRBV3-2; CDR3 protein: CASSRQNNEKLFF
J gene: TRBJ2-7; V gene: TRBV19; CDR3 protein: CASSETGGSYEQYF
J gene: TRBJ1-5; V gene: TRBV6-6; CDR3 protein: CASSYPGQGGRPQHF
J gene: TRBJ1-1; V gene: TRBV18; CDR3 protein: CASSPSVGHLNTEAFF
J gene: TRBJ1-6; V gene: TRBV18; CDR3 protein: CASSPDRVGSYNSPLHF
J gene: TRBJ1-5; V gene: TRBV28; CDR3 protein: CASKQGYSGQPQHF
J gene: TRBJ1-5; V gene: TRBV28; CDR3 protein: CASSLPVGASNQPQHF
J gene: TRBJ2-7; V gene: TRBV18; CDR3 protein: CASSPPSGYGHEQYF
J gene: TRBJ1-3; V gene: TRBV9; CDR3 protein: CASSVAPSGRGSGNTIYF
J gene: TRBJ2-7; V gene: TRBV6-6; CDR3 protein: CASSYSEGQGPYEQYF
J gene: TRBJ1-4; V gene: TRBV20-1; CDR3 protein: CSASINRATNEKLFF